Listed here are 30 T cell receptor beta chains from one sample, sequenced in a study of regulatory T cells in long-lasting Graves disease. Time point indicated: persistent/refractory GD, antithyroid drugs over 5 years with positive TRAb. With RNA extracted from PBMCs as input, the TCR library was made. CDR3 regions were amplified by Arm-PCR using iRepertoire HTBI primers to build TCR beta libraries. TCRdb reprocessed the multiplex PCR reads via MiXCR and lists one record per CDR3 protein. The repertoire consists of 400,000 to 500,000 distinct CDR3 sequences, with roughly 21% occurring once and the leading ten covering roughly 6.9%. Here the sequenced sample was peripheral blood mononuclear cells (PBMCs), taken when the disease was refractory, from a patient treated with antithyroid drugs. These receptors came from a female donor with Graves disease.

In the case of this clonotype: The conserved final phenylalanine or tryptophan is absent from the CDR3, which likely points to a read error. This rearrangement joins TRBV11-3 to TRBJ1-1; the D is unclear. The V gene lost 5 bases and the J gene lost 0 bases, with 7 bases spanning the gap. Germline-derived CDR1 and CDR2 are SGHNT and YENEEA. The CDR3 has 13 amino acids. CDR3 bases: TGTGCCAGCAGCGCAGCTTTGAACACTGAAGCTTTCCTT. Its protein product is CASSAALNTEAFL.

The chain uses TRBV20-1 and TRBJ1-5, with D unresolved. In germline, CDR1 is DFQATT, CDR2 SNEGSKA (reference sequence). Trimming cost V 2 bases and J 0 bases, with 11 bases left between them. This CDR3 has 15 amino acids. CDR3 nucleotide sequence: TGCAGTGCTAGATCAGAACCCTATAGCAATCAGCCCCAGCATTTT. It yields the protein CSARSEPYSNQPQHF.

This clonotype was detected ten times or more. The chain is built from TRBV6-2 or TRBV6-3 and TRBJ2-7, with TRBD1 matching over 7 bases. The CDR3 totals 15 residues. V lost 4 bases, J lost 6 bases, and 12 bases stayed unmatched. The germline gives CDR1 MNHEY, CDR2 SVGEGT. The CDR3 nucleotides read TGTGCCAGCAGTTCCCTTGACAGGGTCTCCCTCGAGCAGTACTTC. Protein product: CASSSLDRVSLEQYF.

This clonotype occurred many times. The DNA of the CDR3 is TGTGCCAGCAGCTTAGCGCTGGGCGCCGCCTCCTACGAGCAGTACTTC. It specifies CASSLALGAASYEQYF. The rearrangement uses TRBV7-2 and TRBJ2-7; D uncertain. Trimming pared 0 bases from V and 0 bases from J, leaving 12 bases between. Germline-derived CDR1 and CDR2 are SGHTA and FQGNSA. This CDR3 contains 16 residues.

In its sample, this clonotype was seen a few times. This chain connects TRBV5-1 to TRBJ2-1; D gene uncertain. V was shortened by 7 bases and J by 0 bases, with 8 bases between the two germline ends. Germline lookup yields CDR1 SGHRS and CDR2 YFSETQ. The CDR3 extends over 13 amino acids. The CDR3 loop reads CASGQSSYNEQFF. The CDR3 DNA reads as TGCGCCAGCGGGCAGAGCTCCTACAATGAGCAGTTCTTC. The entire variable domain, with the rest obtained from reference TRBV5-1 and TRBJ2-1, is as follows: KAGVTQTPRYLIKTRGQQVTLSCSPISGHRSVSWYQQTPGQGLQFLFEYFSETQRNKGNFPGRFSGRQFSNSRSEMNVSTLELGDSALYLCASGQSSYNEQFFGPGTRLTVL.

This clonotype was seen ten or more times. The V call is TRBV11-3, the J call TRBJ2-5, with 8 bases aligning to TRBD1. Germline V gene sequence: CDR1 SGHNT, CDR2 YENEEA. With V trimmed by 4 bases and J by 0 bases, 1 base remained unmatched. This CDR3 contains 14 residues. CDR3 region: CASSSQGDQETQYF. The CDR3 region has the DNA TGTGCCAGCAGCTCACAGGGGGACCAAGAGACCCAGTACTTC.

This clonotype was detected only a few times. This chain links TRBV7-9 with TRBJ2-7; 9 nucleotides align to TRBD2. V was pared by 2 bases and J by 7 bases, with 9 bases of the junction left unmatched. Germline V gives CDR1 SEHNR, CDR2 FQNEAQ (reference sequence). The CDR3 contains 15 residues. The chain's CDR3 is CASSLSASGNREQYF. The CDR3 region has the DNA TGTGCCAGCAGCTTATCGGCTAGCGGGAATAGGGAGCAGTACTTC.

In this sample, this clonotype turned up many times. V and J are TRBV28 and TRBJ2-2, with D unclear. The CDR3 has 16 residues. V lost 1 base to trimming and J lost 0 bases, with 9 bases between them. CDR1 MDHEN and CDR2 SYDVKM come from the germline V gene. CDR3 sequence: CASSLFRTANTGELFF. The CDR3 DNA reads as TGTGCCAGCAGTTTATTCAGGACGGCGAACACCGGGGAGCTGTTTTTT.

This clonotype was seen at least ten times. The chain uses TRBV11-2 and TRBJ1-1; weak D call: TRBD1 (6 bases). V lost 5 bases and J lost 2, with 12 bases in between. The CDR3 is made up of 14 amino acids. In germline, CDR1 is SGHAT, CDR2 FQNNGV. The CDR3 spells CASSPDRINTEAFF. CDR3 nucleotide sequence: TGTGCCAGCAGCCCCGACAGGATTAACACTGAAGCTTTCTTT.

This clonotype has ten or more counts. The genes are TRBV3-1 and TRBJ1-4; the match to TRBD1 covers 12 bases. V was pared by 6 bases and J by 11 bases, with 1 base of the junction left unmatched. The CDR3 is 12 residues long. CDR1 and CDR2 from the germline V gene are LGHDT and YNNKEL (reference sequence). The CDR3 DNA follows: TGTGCCAGCAGAGGGACAGGGGGCAAACTGTTTTTT. Protein product: CASRGTGGKLFF.

The chain is built from TRBV27 and TRBJ2-7; D not certain. V lost 3 bases to trimming and J lost 3 bases, with 9 bases between them. The germline V gene encodes CDR1 MNHEY and CDR2 SMNVEV (reference sequence). CDR3 size: 13 residues. The CDR3 protein is CASSFRKDYEQYF. The CDR3 region has the DNA TGTGCCAGCAGTTTCAGGAAGGACTACGAGCAGTACTTC.

This clonotype has just one count. The J gene is TRBJ1-1, the V gene TRBV4-3, with D unclear. V was clipped by 2 bases and J by 7 bases, with 20 bases between them. CDR1 is LGHNA and CDR2 is YSLEER in the germline V gene. The CDR3 runs to 16 residues. The DNA of the CDR3 is TGCGCCAGCAGCCAATCATCCGGGAGTTTGCTAGGTGAAGCTTTCTTT. Translated, it gives CASSQSSGSLLGEAFF.

This clonotype was counted ten times or more. The chain links TRBV18 to TRBJ2-5, with no clear D. Trimming took 8 bases from V and 2 from J, leaving 9 bases between them. The CDR3 spans 12 residues. The V gene's germline CDR1 is KGHSH and CDR2 LQKENI. The CDR3 region has the DNA TGTGCCAGCAGCCCCCAGCAAGAGACCCAGTACTTC. Translation: CASSPQQETQYF.

On this clonotype: A read error is possible here, since a much larger clone lies one base away. The V and J genes are TRBV10-3 and TRBJ1-1; no clear D gene. V was shortened by 5 bases and J by 6 bases, with 13 bases between the two germline ends. Per the germline V gene, CDR1 is ENHRY and CDR2 is SYGVKD. The CDR3 loop spans 13 amino acids. CDR3 loop: CAISYSSQAEAFF. The DNA of the CDR3 is TGTGCCATCAGTTACTCGAGCCAGGCTGAAGCTTTCTTT.

This clonotype was seen repeatedly, ten times or more. CDR3 residues: CASSQGSAGYGYTF. CDR3 in DNA: TGTGCCAGCAGTCAGGGGTCGGCCGGATATGGCTACACCTTC. The rearrangement joins TRBV28 to TRBJ1-2; weak D call: TRBD1 (6 bases). The CDR3 length is 14 residues. Trimming cost V 5 bases and J 5 bases, with 15 bases left between them. Germline V gene sequence: CDR1 MDHEN, CDR2 SYDVKM.

A few counts support this clonotype. This chain joins TRBV7-2 and TRBJ2-7; TRBD2 agrees at 9 bases. CDR3 length equals 14 residues. V was pared by 3 bases and J by 5 bases, with 5 bases of the junction left unmatched. The germline CDR1 and CDR2 sequences are SGHTA and FQGNSA. This CDR3 is CASSFGSSGDEQYF. CDR3 nucleotides: TGTGCCAGCAGCTTCGGGTCTAGCGGGGACGAGCAGTACTTC.

Turning to this clonotype: A much more abundant neighbour one base away suggests this may be a read error. The chain has TRBV7-2 and TRBJ1-1; a weak D match, TRBD1 (6 bases). Looked up from germline, CDR1 is SGHTA and CDR2 is FQGNSA. This CDR3 contains 11 residues. CDR3 bases: TGTGCCGGCAGCTTCGCAGGGGACGCTTTCTTT. Translation gives CAGSFAGDAFF.

The chain joins TRBV9 to TRBJ2-5; 7 bases agree with TRBD1. This CDR3 spans 15 amino acids. CDR1 is SGDLS, CDR2 YYNGEE, per germline. Trimming cost V 3 bases and J 2 bases; bases outside gene matches: 7. CDR3 sequence reads: CASSEKGQIQETQYF. The CDR3 DNA reads as TGTGCCAGCAGCGAGAAGGGACAGATACAAGAGACCCAGTACTTC.

This clonotype was seen ten or more times. The chain combines TRBV6-1 with TRBJ1-2, with no clear D. From germline, CDR1 is MNHNS and CDR2 SASEGT. This CDR3 is built from 12 residues. V lost 7 bases and J lost 6, with 12 bases in between. CDR3 sequence: CASKFANNGYTF. The DNA for the CDR3 is TGTGCCAGCAAATTCGCGAACAATGGCTACACCTTC.

This clonotype has at least ten counts. V and J are TRBV28 and TRBJ2-7; a possible D gene is TRBD1 (6 bases). The CDR3 spans 16 residues. V was trimmed by 6 bases and J by 0 bases, leaving 18 bases between them. Germline V gene sequence: CDR1 MDHEN, CDR2 SYDVKM. DNA for the CDR3: TGTGCCAGCAGGACAGGATTCCTATCGAGCTCCTACGAGCAGTACTTC. Translation gives CASRTGFLSSSYEQYF.

This clonotype was found many times. The V call is TRBV4-1, the J call TRBJ1-2; D is uncertain. CDR1 and CDR2 from the germline V gene are MGHRA and YSYEKL. Trimming shortened V by 4 bases and J by 2 bases, and 14 bases separated the two germline ends. The CDR3 has 15 amino acids. Written as DNA, the CDR3 is TGCGCCAGCAGCCCGAGACCCTCGAGCAACTATGGCTACACCTTC. It is translated as CASSPRPSSNYGYTF.

As regards this clonotype: A much bigger clone sits one base away, suggesting this may be a read error. This chain joins TRBV7-9 and TRBJ1-1, with unresolved D. Germline V lookup: CDR1 SEHNR, CDR2 FQNEAQ (reference sequence). This CDR3 spans 14 amino acids. The V end was cut by 2 bases, the J end by 3 bases, with 10 bases between. This CDR3 reads CASSLSSPDTEAFF. The DNA of the CDR3 is TGTGCCAGCAGCTTATCAAGCCCGGACACTGAAGCTTTCTTT.

This clonotype was seen ten or more times. The chain combines TRBV7-2 with TRBJ1-1; D gene unclear. Germline lookup yields CDR1 SGHTA and CDR2 FQGNSA. The CDR3 has 13 amino acids. V lost 0 bases, J lost 4 bases, and 6 bases lay in between. CDR3 nucleotide sequence: TGTGCCAGCAGCTTAGCGCGGGGCACTGAAGCTTTCTTT. It yields the protein CASSLARGTEAFF. Filled out from reference TRBV7-2 and TRBJ1-1, the complete variable domain reads GAGVSQSPSNKVTEKGKDVELRCDPISGHTALYWYRQSLGQGLEFLIYFQGNSAPDKSGLPSDRFSAERTGGSVSTLTIQRTQQEDSAVYLCASSLARGTEAFFGQGTRLTVV.

This clonotype was recorded at least ten times. The chain joins TRBV28 to TRBJ2-7, with 7 nucleotides matching TRBD2. The trim removed 1 base at V and 1 base at J, leaving 25 bases unmatched. Germline V CDR1 and CDR2: MDHEN, SYDVKM. The CDR3 has 22 amino acids. CDR3 bases: TGTGCCAGCAGTTTATCCCTCGACTTTTACAGGCGGGCGGGAGCTCGGTCCTACGAGCAGTACTTC. It yields the protein CASSLSLDFYRRAGARSYEQYF.

This sequence joins TRBV20-1 and TRBJ2-7; D is uncertain. Germline CDR1 is DFQATT and CDR2 is SNEGSKA (reference sequence). V was pared by 3 bases and J by 5 bases, with 20 bases between. This CDR3 comprises 15 residues. The CDR3 reads CSASSRTRESNEQYF. CDR3 DNA sequence: TGCAGTGCTAGTAGCAGGACCCGCGAGAGCAACGAGCAGTACTTC.

Comment on this clonotype: A read error is possible here, since a much larger clone lies one base away. The chain recombines TRBV2 with TRBJ2-7, with D possibly matching TRBD1 (5 bases). This CDR3 is built from 14 residues. Looked up from germline, CDR1 is SNHLY and CDR2 is FYNNEI. Deletions cut 6 bases from V and 0 bases from J, with 12 bases between. DNA of the CDR3: TGTGCCAGCAGACAGGCAGCTAGCTCCTACGAGCAGTACTTC. Translation gives CASRQAASSYEQYF.

This clonotype was seen a few times. The V and J genes are TRBV30 and TRBJ2-2; TRBD1 might be the D (6 bases). This CDR3 is 15 amino acids long. V was trimmed by 6 bases and J by 3 bases, leaving 17 bases between them. Germline V gives CDR1 GTSNPN, CDR2 SVGIG (reference sequence). The CDR3 DNA reads TGTGCCTGTGATCCGGACAGCCGCTACACCGGGGAGCTGTTTTTT. Translation gives CACDPDSRYTGELFF. The variable domain in full, with the rest retrieved from reference TRBV30 and TRBJ2-2, is SQTIHQWPATLVQPVGSPLSLECTVEGTSNPNLYWYRQAAGRGLQLLFYSVGIGQISSEVPQNLSASRPQDRQFILSSKKLLLSDSGFYLCACDPDSRYTGELFFGEGSRLTVL.

This clonotype was detected many times. V and J are TRBV30 and TRBJ1-2, with no clear D. This CDR3 is built from 12 residues. Germline V gene data show CDR1 as GTSNPN and CDR2 as SVGIG (reference sequence). V was pared by 2 bases and J by 7 bases, with 11 bases between. The CDR3 spells CAWSSQVGGYTF. Written as DNA, the CDR3 is TGTGCCTGGAGTAGTCAGGTCGGTGGCTACACCTTC.

This clonotype was seen only a few times. The J gene is TRBJ2-7, the V gene TRBV28; 7 positions match TRBD1. In germline, CDR1 is MDHEN, CDR2 SYDVKM. There are 16 residues in the CDR3. V was clipped by 5 bases and J by 2 bases; unmatched bases: 12. This CDR3 reads CASSLDLGTAAYEQYF. CDR3 coding DNA: TGTGCCAGCAGTCTAGATTTGGGGACAGCAGCCTACGAGCAGTACTTC.

This clonotype appeared many times. CDR3 in amino acids: CASSLAWTATYEQYF. In DNA form, the CDR3 reads TGTGCCAGCAGCTTAGCCTGGACAGCCACCTACGAGCAGTACTTC. The V gene is TRBV11-2, the J gene TRBJ2-7, with a weak D call TRBD1 (6 bases). The length of the CDR3 is 15 residues. V lost 1 base, J lost 2 bases, and 12 bases lay in between. Germline V gene sequence: CDR1 SGHAT, CDR2 FQNNGV. The whole variable domain, filled in from reference TRBV11-2 and TRBJ2-7, reads EAGVAQSPRYKIIEKRQSVAFWCNPISGHATLYWYQQILGQGPKLLIQFQNNGVVDDSQLPKDRFSAERLKGVDSTLKIQPAKLEDSAVYLCASSLAWTATYEQYFGPGTRLTVT.